Presented here are 24 T cell receptor beta chains from one specimen sequenced in a study of T cell responses to AZD1222 COVID-19 vaccine. TCRdb keeps only in-frame clones here, not all; method: immunoSEQ multiplex PCR. The data hold about 88,000 clones, with 85% to 90% observed a single time. Material: peripheral blood, obtained 28 days after the second AZD1222 dose. These receptors all come from an adult who received the AZD1222 COVID-19 vaccine.

The CDR3: CASSLGTSNTGELFF. The CDR3 region has the DNA TGTGCCAGCAGCCTAGGGACTTCAAACACCGGGGAGCTGTTTTTT. V usage is TRBV5-8 and J usage is TRBJ2-2, with a tentative D call TRBD2 (6 bases). CDR3 length equals 15 residues. The germline V gene encodes CDR1 SGHTS and CDR2 YDEGEE. The V and J ends lost 4 bases and 2 bases respectively, with 12 bases between them.

V and J are TRBV25-1 and TRBJ2-2; D remains unclear. Trimming took 0 bases from V and 6 from J, leaving 14 bases between them. Germline values: CDR1 MGHDK, CDR2 SYGVNS. This CDR3 spans 16 amino acids. CDR3 region: CASSEYIRRPPGELFF. CDR3 DNA sequence: TGTGCCAGCAGTGAATATATTCGACGCCCGCCCGGGGAGCTGTTTTTT.

This chain uses TRBV5-1 with TRBJ1-5, with TRBD1 matching 7 bases. Germline-derived CDR1 and CDR2 are SGHRS and YFSETQ. V shed 0 bases, J shed 4 bases, and the junction held 4 bases outside the gene matches. The CDR3 is 15 residues long. Written as DNA, the CDR3 is TGCGCCAGCAGCTTGGCGACAGGGAGGAATCAGCCCCAGCATTTT. Residues: CASSLATGRNQPQHF.

The V gene is TRBV5-5, the J gene TRBJ2-1; TRBD2 matches at 14 bases. V dropped 3 bases and J dropped 7; count of bases not matched to a gene: 9. The germline V gene has CDR1 SGHKS and CDR2 YYEKEE (reference sequence). The CDR3 sequence is 17 residues long. CDR3 amino acids: CASSSPTSGGAGNEQFF. CDR3 DNA: TGTGCCAGCAGCTCTCCGACTAGCGGGGGGGCCGGGAATGAGCAGTTCTTC.

The chain carries TRBV10-3 and TRBJ2-7; D is uncertain. V was trimmed by 2 bases and J by 0 bases, leaving 11 bases between them. The CDR3 loop spans 15 amino acids. From germline, CDR1 is ENHRY and CDR2 SYGVKD. CDR3 residues: CAISEISGSSYEQYF. The CDR3 nucleotides read TGTGCCATCAGTGAGATTTCTGGGTCCTCCTACGAGCAGTACTTC.

This chain joins TRBV9 and TRBJ1-4, with TRBD1 matching over 11 bases. From germline, CDR1 is SGDLS and CDR2 YYNGEE. The CDR3 spans 14 residues. The V and J ends lost 4 bases and 8 bases, in that order; junction bases with no gene match: 4. CDR3 sequence (DNA): TGTGCCAGCAGCTCGGACAGGGGGCGAGAAAAACTGTTTTTT. Protein sequence: CASSSDRGREKLFF. Supplemented by reference TRBV9 and TRBJ1-4, the full variable domain reads DSGVTQTPKHLITATGQRVTLRCSPRSGDLSVYWYQQSLDQGLQFLIQYYNGEERAKGNILERFSAQQFPDLHSELNLSSLELGDSALYFCASSSDRGREKLFFGSGTQLSVL.

The V gene is TRBV2, the J gene TRBJ2-1; D is possibly TRBD2 (6 bases). CDR3 size: 14 residues. Germline values: CDR1 SNHLY, CDR2 FYNNEI. V dropped 1 base and J dropped 9 bases, with 13 bases sitting between them. The CDR3 spells CASSEETRLSEQFF. As DNA, the CDR3 is TGTGCCAGCAGTGAAGAGACTAGACTGTCTGAGCAGTTCTTC.

This sequence joins TRBV7-9 and TRBJ1-2; D remains unclear. Germline CDR1 SEHNR, CDR2 FQNEAQ (reference sequence). Trimming shortened V by 3 bases and J by 0 bases, and 8 bases separated the two germline ends. This CDR3 is built from 14 residues. CDR3 bases: TGTGCCAGCAGCTTGTCGATAACTAACTATGGCTACACCTTC. It encodes CASSLSITNYGYTF.

The chain combines TRBV5-1 with TRBJ2-3; 11 bases align to TRBD2. Trimming took 3 bases from V and 3 from J; bases not matched to a gene: 9. This CDR3 has 17 residues. Germline loops: CDR1 SGHRS, CDR2 YFSETQ. The CDR3 sequence is CASSSYSGGAWTDTQYF. In DNA, the CDR3 is TGCGCCAGCAGCTCTTATAGCGGGGGGGCTTGGACAGATACGCAGTATTTT.

The chain carries TRBV7-6 and TRBJ1-4, with D maybe TRBD1 (6 bases). The length of the CDR3 is 15 residues. Germline CDR1 and CDR2: SGHVS and FNYEAQ. V was trimmed by 1 base and J by 7 bases, leaving 13 bases between them. The CDR3 region has the DNA TGTGCCAGCAGCTTAGATCGGGGGGCATCTGAAAAACTGTTTTTT. Residues: CASSLDRGASEKLFF. The complete variable domain, with remaining parts taken from reference TRBV7-6 and TRBJ1-4, reads GAGVSQSPRYKVTKRGQDVALRCDPISGHVSLYWYRQALGQGPEFLTYFNYEAQQDKSGLPNDRFSAERPEGSISTLTIQRTEQRDSAMYRCASSLDRGASEKLFFGSGTQLSVL.

J is TRBJ2-7 and V is TRBV30; D is possibly TRBD1 (6 bases). CDR1 is GTSNPN, CDR2 SVGIG, per germline (reference sequence). The CDR3 totals 16 residues. Trimming removed 2 bases at V and 3 bases at J, with 20 bases between. CDR3 nucleotides: TGTGCCTGGAGTCTACAAAGGGGCAGGGGAGTCTACGAGCAGTACTTC. This gives the protein CAWSLQRGRGVYEQYF.

This sequence joins TRBV2 and TRBJ1-2; 9 bases are a match to TRBD1. The CDR3 runs to 13 residues. V lost 10 bases to trimming and J lost 8 bases; unmatched junction nucleotides: 11. CDR1 and CDR2 from the germline V gene are SNHLY and FYNNEI. The CDR3: CATRPRTGVGYTF. The CDR3 DNA sequence: TGTGCCACCAGGCCTAGGACAGGGGTCGGCTACACCTTC.

Notes on this clone: Other DNA variants within this sample encode the same CDR3. The CDR3 loop reads CASSYSRGIQPQHF. As DNA, the CDR3 is TGTGCCAGCAGTTACTCGCGGGGAATCCAGCCCCAGCATTTT. The V gene is TRBV6-5, the J gene TRBJ1-5; D not certain. CDR1 and CDR2 (germline): MNHEY, SVGAGI. Trimming removed 0 bases at V and 7 bases at J, with 10 bases between. The CDR3 totals 14 residues.

This rearrangement joins TRBV20-1 to TRBJ1-2, with D unresolved. Germline CDR1 DFQATT, CDR2 SNEGSKA (reference sequence). Trimming took off 3 bases at V and 4 bases at J, with 12 bases between the two ends. The CDR3 is made up of 13 amino acids. DNA for the CDR3: TGCAGTGCTAGTGTCGACGGACTCTATGGCTACACCTTC. Translated, it gives CSASVDGLYGYTF.

The rearrangement uses TRBV3-1 (or the pseudogene TRBV3-2) and TRBJ1-1, with a weak D call TRBD1 (6 bases). CDR1 is LGHDT, CDR2 YNNKEL, per germline (reference sequence). Trimming cost V 1 base and J 1 base, with 10 bases left between them. The CDR3 is 15 amino acids. The CDR3 region has the DNA TGTGCCAGCAGCCAAGGGACAGACACGAACACTGAAGCTTTCTTT. Residues: CASSQGTDTNTEAFF.

The V call is TRBV12-3 or TRBV12-4, the J call TRBJ1-2, with 8 bases identical to TRBD1. The CDR3 is made up of 13 amino acids. The V segment lost 5 bases and the J segment 8 bases; nucleotides outside the gene matches: 7. The CDR3 DNA follows: TGTGCCAGCAGTACGACAGGGGCGCGGGGCTACACCTTC. It is translated as CASSTTGARGYTF.

The chain is built from TRBV2 and TRBJ2-7, with 7 nucleotides matching TRBD1. This CDR3 has 12 amino acids. The V segment lost 6 bases and the J segment 5 bases; nucleotides outside the gene matches: 4. Germline lookup yields CDR1 SNHLY and CDR2 FYNNEI. CDR3 amino acids: CASREQGHEQYF. The CDR3 bases are TGTGCCAGCAGGGAACAGGGGCACGAGCAGTACTTC.

This chain joins TRBV5-1 and TRBJ2-5; 10 bases align to TRBD1. CDR3 length: 15 amino acids. CDR1 and CDR2 (germline): SGHRS, YFSETQ. V was pared by 4 bases and J by 1 base, with 4 bases of the junction left unmatched. The CDR3 reads CASSPGQGTQETQYF. CDR3 bases: TGCGCCAGCAGCCCGGGACAGGGGACCCAAGAGACCCAGTACTTC.

The chain joins TRBV10-3 to TRBJ2-7; 7 bases are shared with TRBD2. Trimming took 0 bases from V and 1 from J; bases not matched to a gene: 3. CDR3 size: 15 residues. Germline V gene sequence: CDR1 ENHRY, CDR2 SYGVKD. CDR3 sequence reads: CAISESGGLSYEQYF. The CDR3 DNA is TGTGCCATCAGTGAGTCGGGGGGGTTGTCCTACGAGCAGTACTTC.

The chain is built from TRBV6-5 and TRBJ1-2; 8 positions agree with TRBD1. The V gene's germline CDR1 is MNHEY and CDR2 SVGAGI. The V segment lost 2 bases and the J segment 8 bases; nucleotides outside the gene matches: 13. There are 16 residues in the CDR3. The CDR3 loop is CASSYPKGQGALGYTF. The CDR3 region has the DNA TGTGCCAGCAGTTACCCCAAAGGTCAGGGGGCCCTCGGCTACACCTTC.

This rearrangement joins TRBV30 to TRBJ1-2; TRBD1 matches 7 bases. CDR1 and CDR2 from the germline V gene are GTSNPN and SVGIG (reference sequence). The CDR3 sequence is 14 residues long. V was pared by 0 bases and J by 1 base, with 2 bases of the junction left unmatched. DNA for the CDR3: TGTGCCTGGAGTGTGGCAGGGGGTAACTATGGCTACACCTTC. This translates into CAWSVAGGNYGYTF.

The V gene is TRBV30, the J gene TRBJ1-5; D ambiguous. Per the germline V gene, CDR1 is GTSNPN and CDR2 is SVGIG (reference sequence). Trimming left V 0 bases short and J 4 bases short, with 10 bases between. The CDR3 extends over 14 amino acids. CDR3 coding DNA: TGTGCCTGGAGTGTACTGGAGGGAAATCAGCCCCAGCATTTT. Encoded protein: CAWSVLEGNQPQHF.

The rearrangement joins TRBV5-8 to TRBJ1-5; a weak D match, TRBD1 (6 bases). In germline, CDR1 is SGHTS, CDR2 YDEGEE. Trimming cost V 2 bases and J 4 bases, with 13 bases left between them. The CDR3 sequence is 15 residues long. CDR3 amino acids: CASSFLARGNQPQHF. The CDR3 DNA is TGTGCCAGCAGCTTCCTCGCCAGGGGTAATCAGCCCCAGCATTTT.

The CDR3 reads CASSLRGGQPQHF. CDR3 coding DNA: TGTGCCAGCAGTTTAAGGGGAGGACAGCCCCAGCATTTT. The chain joins TRBV12-3 or TRBV12-4 to TRBJ1-5; maybe TRBD1 (5 bases). V lost 2 bases to trimming and J lost 7 bases, with 9 bases between them. The CDR3 loop spans 13 amino acids.